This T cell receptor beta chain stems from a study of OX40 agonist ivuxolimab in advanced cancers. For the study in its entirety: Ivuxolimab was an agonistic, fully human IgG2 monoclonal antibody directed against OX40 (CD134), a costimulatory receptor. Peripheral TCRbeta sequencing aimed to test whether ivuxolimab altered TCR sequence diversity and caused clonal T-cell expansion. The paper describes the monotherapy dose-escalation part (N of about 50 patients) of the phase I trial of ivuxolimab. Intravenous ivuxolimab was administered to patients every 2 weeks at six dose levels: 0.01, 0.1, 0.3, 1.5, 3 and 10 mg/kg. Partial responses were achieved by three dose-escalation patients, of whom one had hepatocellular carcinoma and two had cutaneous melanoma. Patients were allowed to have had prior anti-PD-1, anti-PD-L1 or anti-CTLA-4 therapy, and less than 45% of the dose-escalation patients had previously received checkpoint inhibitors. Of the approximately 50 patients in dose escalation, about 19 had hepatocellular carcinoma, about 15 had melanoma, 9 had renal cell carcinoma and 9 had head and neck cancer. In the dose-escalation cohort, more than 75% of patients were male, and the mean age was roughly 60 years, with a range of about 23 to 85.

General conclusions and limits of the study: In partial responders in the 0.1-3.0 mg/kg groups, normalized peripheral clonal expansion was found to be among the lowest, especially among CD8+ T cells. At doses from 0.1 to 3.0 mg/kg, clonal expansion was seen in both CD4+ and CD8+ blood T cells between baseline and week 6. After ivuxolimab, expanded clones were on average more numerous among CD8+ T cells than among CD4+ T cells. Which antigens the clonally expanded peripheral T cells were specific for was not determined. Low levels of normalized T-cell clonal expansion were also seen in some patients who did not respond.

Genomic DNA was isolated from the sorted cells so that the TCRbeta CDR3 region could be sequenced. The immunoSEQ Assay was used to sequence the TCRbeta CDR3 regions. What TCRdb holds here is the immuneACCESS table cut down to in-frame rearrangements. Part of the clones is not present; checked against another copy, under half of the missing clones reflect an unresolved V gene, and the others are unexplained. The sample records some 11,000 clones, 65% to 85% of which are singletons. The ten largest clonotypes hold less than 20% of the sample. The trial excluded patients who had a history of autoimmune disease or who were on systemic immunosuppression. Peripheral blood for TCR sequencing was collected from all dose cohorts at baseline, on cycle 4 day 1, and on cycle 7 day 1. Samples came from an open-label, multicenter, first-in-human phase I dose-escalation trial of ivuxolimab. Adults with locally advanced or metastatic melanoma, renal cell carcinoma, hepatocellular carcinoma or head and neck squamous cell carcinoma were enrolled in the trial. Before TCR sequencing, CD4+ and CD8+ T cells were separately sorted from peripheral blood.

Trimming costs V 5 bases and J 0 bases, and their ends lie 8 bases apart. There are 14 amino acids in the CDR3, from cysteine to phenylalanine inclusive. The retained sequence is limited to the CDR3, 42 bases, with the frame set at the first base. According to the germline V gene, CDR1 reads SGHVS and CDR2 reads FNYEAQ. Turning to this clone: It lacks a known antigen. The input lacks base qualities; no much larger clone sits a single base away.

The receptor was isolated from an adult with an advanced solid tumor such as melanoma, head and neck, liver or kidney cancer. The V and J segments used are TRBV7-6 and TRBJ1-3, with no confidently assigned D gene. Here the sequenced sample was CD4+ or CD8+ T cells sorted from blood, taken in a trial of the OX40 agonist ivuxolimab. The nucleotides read TGTGCCAGCAGCCCCGAGAACTCTGGAAACACCATATATTTT. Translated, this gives CASSPENSGNTIYF. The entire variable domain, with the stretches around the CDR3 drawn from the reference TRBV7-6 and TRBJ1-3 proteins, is GAGVSQSPRYKVTKRGQDVALRCDPISGHVSLYWYRQALGQGPEFLTYFNYEAQQDKSGLPNDRFSAERPEGSISTLTIQRTEQRDSAMYRCASSPENSGNTIYFGEGSWLTVV.